Sequencing of this T cell receptor (beta chain) was carried out in a study of cytomegalovirus exposure and HLA in healthy donors. Study-wide results and limits: Rare sequences made up most TCRs, while some public TCRs were found in many donors. In the analysis, some V segments, TRBV6-2 and TRBV6-3 included, were excluded as indistinguishable. The likely explanation for a cluster of highly shared sequence variants was sequencing artifact.

In the PCR, 60 Vbeta and 13 Jbeta primers were used. Clones were sequenced by immunoSEQ multiplex PCR, and TCRdb holds only the in-frame ones, with some missing. The sample lists roughly 150,000 clones; about 70% were seen once. A few counts support this clone. Its antigen is not known. The CDR3 totals 16 residues. CDR1 and CDR2 (germline): SGHRS, YFSETQ. The ends were cut back, 1 base at V and 4 bases at J, with 17 bases in the middle. The sample was PBMCs. The clonotype originates from a man aged 25 to 40 in good health and CMV-seropositive. This chain uses TRBV5-1 with TRBJ1-1; a weak D match, TRBD1 (5 bases). In DNA, the CDR3 is TGCGCCAGCAGCTTGATTAGCGGGGGAAGCGTCACTGAAGCTTTCTTT. This sequence encodes CASSLISGGSVTEAFF. The full variable domain, with the rest looked up from reference TRBV5-1 and TRBJ1-1, is KAGVTQTPRYLIKTRGQQVTLSCSPISGHRSVSWYQQTPGQGLQFLFEYFSETQRNKGNFPGRFSGRQFSNSRSEMNVSTLELGDSALYLCASSLISGGSVTEAFFGQGTRLTVV.